A selection of T cell receptor beta chains follows, all from one sample in a study of T cell repertoires in cytomegalovirus infection. Each CDR3 protein is one row after TCRdb ran MiXCR on the reads. Among under 350,000 distinct CDR3 sequences listed, around 10% were seen once. The specimen sequenced was PBMCs. Receptors were obtained from a human donor in good health (CMV status not recorded). Some clones in this sample may be carry-over from other donors' samples. CDR3s include the opening cysteine and the closing phenylalanine or tryptophan. A D gene is named only where the DNA matches it firmly. Expanded clones are given a class, and other clones once, few, many or no size at all.

V	size	D	J	CDR3	DNA
TRBV25-1	many	-	TRBJ2-6	CASSQKANVLTF	TGTGCCAGCAGTCAGAAGGCCAACGTCCTGACTTTC
TRBV7-9	-	TRBD1	TRBJ2-1	CASSPPARDRGYNEQFF	TGTGCCAGCAGCCCGCCCGCCCGGGACAGGGGATACAATGAGCAGTTCTTC
TRBV20-1	many	TRBD1	TRBJ1-2	CSARQGGTDGYTF	TGCAGTGCGAGACAGGGAGGCACCGATGGCTACACCTTC
TRBV28	many	TRBD1	TRBJ1-1	CASSQGQGARNTEAFF	TGTGCCAGCAGTCAGGGACAGGGGGCCAGGAACACTGAAGCTTTCTTT
TRBV14	-	-	TRBJ2-7	CASSRKGDEQYF	TGTGCCAGCAGCCGGAAGGGGGACGAGCAGTACTTC
TRBV29-1	-	-	TRBJ2-1	CSVGPGRTYEQFF	TGCAGCGTTGGTCCCGGACGAACATATGAGCAGTTCTTC
TRBV28	many	-	TRBJ2-6	CASSLGTYGANVLTF	TGTGCCAGCAGTCTTGGAACATATGGGGCCAACGTCCTGACTTTC
TRBV15	-	TRBD2	TRBJ2-1	CATSRDTSGGDEQFF	TGTGCCACCAGCAGGGATACTAGCGGGGGCGATGAGCAGTTCTTC
TRBV6-2/TRBV6-3	many	TRBD2	TRBJ2-1	CASSPWTSGLEQFF	TGTGCCAGCAGTCCCTGGACTAGCGGGCTCGAGCAGTTCTTC
TRBV6-2/TRBV6-3	many	-	TRBJ2-5	CASSSPSKETQYF	TGTGCCAGCAGTTCCCCTAGCAAAGAGACCCAGTACTTC
TRBV6-6	-	-	TRBJ2-5	CASSYGNKQETQYF	TGTGCCAGCAGTTACGGGAACAAACAAGAGACCCAGTACTTC
TRBV11-3	many	-	TRBJ2-5	CASSLNWGQETQYF	TGTGCCAGCAGCTTGAACTGGGGCCAAGAGACCCAGTACTTC
TRBV20-1	many	TRBD2	TRBJ2-1	CSASGTSGGSNEQFF	TGCAGTGCTAGCGGGACTAGCGGGGGTTCCAATGAGCAGTTCTTC
TRBV20-1	many	-	TRBJ1-6	CSASPRRNNSPLHF	TGCAGTGCTAGCCCCAGGAGAAATAATTCACCCCTCCACTTT
TRBV29-1	many	-	TRBJ2-3	CSSTPGPYPADTQYF	TGCAGTTCTACACCGGGACCCTACCCCGCAGATACGCAGTATTTT
TRBV2	-	-	TRBJ1-5	CASSPLRNQPQHF	TGTGCCAGCAGTCCTCTTCGCAATCAGCCCCAGCATTTT
TRBV19	many	-	TRBJ1-1	CASSIRVVSGDTEAFF	TGTGCCAGTAGTATTCGGGTGGTCAGTGGGGACACTGAAGCTTTCTTT
TRBV19	many	TRBD2	TRBJ2-1	CATTTSGGPLSYNEQFF	TGTGCCACCACGACTAGCGGGGGGCCCTTATCCTACAATGAGCAGTTCTTC
TRBV7-2	many	TRBD2	TRBJ2-3	CASSLDGLAGSTQYF	TGTGCCAGCAGCTTAGATGGGCTAGCGGGTTCAACGCAGTATTTT
TRBV28	many	-	TRBJ1-1	CASSSPGARMVPEAFF	TGTGCCAGCAGTTCCCCAGGGGCGAGGATGGTCCCTGAAGCTTTCTTT
TRBV7-9	many	TRBD1	TRBJ1-2	CASSPTGGGLNYGYTF	TGTGCCAGCAGCCCGACAGGGGGAGGTCTTAACTATGGCTACACCTTC
TRBV2	many	TRBD2	TRBJ2-3	CASSPGTSGVDTQYF	TGTGCCAGCAGTCCCGGGACTAGCGGGGTAGATACGCAGTATTTT
TRBV7-6	many	TRBD1	TRBJ2-6	CASSRIQGAGANVLTF	TGTGCCAGCAGCCGAATTCAGGGGGCTGGGGCCAACGTCCTGACTTTC
TRBV7-2	many	TRBD1	TRBJ1-6	CASSRRGRGPYNSPLHF	TGTGCCAGCAGCCGCAGGGGGCGCGGGCCCTATAATTCACCCCTCCACTTT
TRBV29-1	few	TRBD1	TRBJ1-2	CSAQGDHGYTF	TGCAGCGCACAGGGGGATCATGGCTACACCTTC
TRBV7-9	many	-	TRBJ2-4	CASSSGGHRNIQYF	TGTGCCAGCAGCTCCGGGGGGCATAGAAACATTCAGTACTTC
TRBV29-1	-	-	TRBJ1-1	CSVELLFTEAFF	TGCAGCGTTGAACTCCTATTTACTGAAGCTTTCTTT
TRBV5-1	once	-	TRBJ2-5	CASSRAGIQETQYF	TGCGCCAGCAGCCGTGCCGGGATTCAAGAGACCCAGTACTTC
TRBV10-3	few	-	TRBJ2-6	CAISEESGANVLTF	TGTGCCATCAGTGAGGAATCCGGGGCCAACGTCCTGACTTTC
TRBV28	-	-	TRBJ1-5	CASSPPGKSNQPQHF	TGTGCCAGCAGTCCCCCAGGGAAGAGCAATCAGCCCCAGCATTTT
TRBV6-2/TRBV6-3	many	-	TRBJ1-6	CASSSIRGGASPLHF	TGTGCCAGCAGTTCCATCAGGGGTGGTGCTTCACCCCTCCACTTT